Listed below are T cell receptor beta chains from one sample, sequenced in a study of blood T cell repertoires in COVID-19. This table comes from immunoSEQ multiplex PCR, and its TCRdb copy is limited to in-frame clones, with some not included. Here the sample spans 150,000 to 200,000 clones, under 85% being singletons. Sequencing was performed on peripheral blood. These TCRs come from a man aged 60-69 years who had recovered from COVID-19. Each CDR3 is given without its conserved first and last residue.

cdr3_length: 11
v_call: TRBV7-3
j_call: TRBJ2-2
cdr3_aa: ASSFRVSGELF

cdr3_length: 13
v_call: TRBV7-2
j_call: TRBJ2-2
cdr3_aa: ASSRNPGRAGELF

cdr3_length: 11
v_call: TRBV18
j_call: TRBJ1-1
cdr3_aa: ASSPNDRAEAF

cdr3_length: 12
v_call: TRBV5-8
j_call: TRBJ2-3
cdr3_aa: ASSRLAGEDTQY

cdr3_length: 12
v_call: TRBV2
j_call: TRBJ2-2
cdr3_aa: ASASGQGAGELF

cdr3_length: 9
v_call: TRBV20-1
j_call: TRBJ1-1
cdr3_aa: SASRVPEAF

cdr3_length: 13
v_call: TRBV6-5
j_call: TRBJ1-5
cdr3_aa: ASSRGGGNNQPQH

cdr3_length: 12
v_call: TRBV5-1
j_call: TRBJ2-1
cdr3_aa: ASTSGGESNEQF

cdr3_length: 14
v_call: TRBV7-2
j_call: TRBJ1-1
cdr3_aa: ASSPRGGARNTEAF

cdr3_length: 11
v_call: TRBV7-3
j_call: TRBJ1-1
cdr3_aa: ASSLGHNTEAF

cdr3_length: 11
v_call: TRBV7-2
j_call: TRBJ1-1
cdr3_aa: ASSFTGGTEAF

cdr3_length: 15
v_call: TRBV9
j_call: TRBJ2-5
cdr3_aa: ASSVGWSGLAEETQY

cdr3_length: 16
v_call: TRBV6-2/TRBV6-3
j_call: TRBJ1-3
cdr3_aa: ASSTTTDRGKPGNTIY

cdr3_length: 13
v_call: TRBV3-1/TRBV3-2
j_call: TRBJ1-3
cdr3_aa: ASSQGRATGNTIY

cdr3_length: 13
v_call: TRBV6-5
j_call: TRBJ1-2
cdr3_aa: ASSPTGGGDYGYT

cdr3_length: 11
v_call: TRBV2
j_call: TRBJ1-5
cdr3_aa: ASKRAGDQPQH

cdr3_length: 14
v_call: TRBV7-8
j_call: TRBJ2-1
cdr3_aa: ASSPGGRGSYNEQF

cdr3_length: 14
v_call: TRBV25-1
j_call: TRBJ2-3
cdr3_aa: ASRPGQGPRGDTQY

cdr3_length: 11
v_call: TRBV2
j_call: TRBJ1-1
cdr3_aa: ASSEQREQEAF

cdr3_length: 10
v_call: TRBV6-5
j_call: TRBJ2-5
cdr3_aa: ASSLQGEAQY

cdr3_length: 11
v_call: TRBV6-5
j_call: TRBJ2-7
cdr3_aa: ASSYLSGAEQY

cdr3_length: 13
v_call: TRBV7-7
j_call: TRBJ2-5
cdr3_aa: ATSGGSGGQETQY

cdr3_length: 13
v_call: TRBV3-1/TRBV3-2
j_call: TRBJ2-7
cdr3_aa: ASSQGLAEPYEQY

cdr3_length: 11
v_call: TRBV6-5
j_call: TRBJ1-2
cdr3_aa: ASSSGQGGSYT

cdr3_length: 11
v_call: TRBV27
j_call: TRBJ1-5
cdr3_aa: ASSRQGGQPQH